Following are 28 T cell receptor beta chains from one sample sequenced in a study of radiotherapy plus CTLA-4 blockade in lung cancer. Data came from immunoSEQ multiplex PCR; TCRdb stores just in-frame clones and leaves some out. Of around 130,000 clones listed, more than 80% are singletons. Sample: peripheral blood, taken from a patient treated with radiotherapy plus ipilimumab. Receptor source: a human donor with non-small cell lung cancer that progressed on radiotherapy plus ipilimumab.

The V call is TRBV5-5, the J call TRBJ2-1; unclear D gene. CDR1 and CDR2 (germline): SGHKS, YYEKEE (reference sequence). The CDR3 totals 15 residues. V lost 4 bases and J 0 bases, leaving 11 bases between the germline ends. The CDR3 loop is CASSETSSSYNEQFF. In DNA, the CDR3 is TGTGCCAGCAGCGAGACCTCCAGCTCCTACAATGAGCAGTTCTTC.

Comments on this clone: Other nucleotide sequences in the sample specify the same CDR3. The V call is TRBV20-1, the J call TRBJ2-7; D uncertain. This CDR3 has 11 amino acids. Per the germline V gene, CDR1 is DFQATT and CDR2 is SNEGSKA (reference sequence). The V and J ends lost 1 base and 2 bases respectively, with 3 bases between them. The CDR3 DNA reads TGCAGTGCTAGAGCCACCTACGAGCAGTACTTC. Its translation: CSARATYEQYF.

The chain has TRBV6-6 and TRBJ2-2; D not resolved. The length of the CDR3 is 14 residues. From germline, CDR1 is MNHNY and CDR2 SVGAGI (reference sequence). V was trimmed by 2 bases and J by 6 bases, leaving 10 bases between them. The CDR3 sequence is CASSYPPASGELFF. The CDR3, as DNA: TGTGCCAGCAGTTACCCGCCAGCGTCCGGGGAGCTGTTTTTT.

This clone was detected only a few times. An end of the junction differs from the germline gene, which may be a read error. The sample carries other DNA sequences with the same CDR3. This chain uses TRBV18 with TRBJ2-7; perhaps TRBD2 as D (6 bases). The CDR3 loop spans 13 amino acids. Germline loops: CDR1 KGHSH, CDR2 LQKENI. The CDR3 loop reads CASSPLASYEQYF. CDR3 coding DNA: TGTGCCAGCTCCCCACTAGCCTCCTACGAGCAGTACTTC.

The J gene is TRBJ2-1, the V gene TRBV4-1; 11 nucleotides line up with TRBD2. CDR3 length equals 17 residues. V lost 4 bases to trimming and J lost 8 bases; unmatched junction nucleotides: 13. Per germline, CDR1 MGHRA and CDR2 YSYEKL. CDR3 sequence reads: CASSPDRRLAGGDEQFF. The CDR3 DNA is TGCGCCAGCAGCCCAGACAGGCGTCTAGCGGGAGGTGATGAGCAGTTCTTC.

As concerns this clone: This specimen includes other DNA sequences encoding the same CDR3. V and J are TRBV7-9 and TRBJ2-5; D is ambiguous. Between the trimmed V and J ends, which lost 3 bases and 4 bases, there was a span of 3 bases. This CDR3 has 11 amino acids. Germline CDR1 SEHNR, CDR2 FQNEAQ (reference sequence). The CDR3 region is CASSFRETQYF. As DNA, the CDR3 is TGTGCCAGCAGCTTTAGAGAGACCCAGTACTTC.

The V and J genes are TRBV5-1 and TRBJ1-5; 10 bases are shared with TRBD1. In germline, CDR1 is SGHRS, CDR2 YFSETQ. The CDR3 has 15 amino acids. V lost 4 bases to trimming and J lost 10 bases; unmatched junction nucleotides: 11. The CDR3 spells CASSETGGGFSPQHF. Written as DNA, the CDR3 is TGCGCCAGCAGCGAGACAGGGGGCGGTTTTAGTCCCCAGCATTTT. Looking up the rest from reference TRBV5-1 and TRBJ1-5 gives the full variable domain: KAGVTQTPRYLIKTRGQQVTLSCSPISGHRSVSWYQQTPGQGLQFLFEYFSETQRNKGNFPGRFSGRQFSNSRSEMNVSTLELGDSALYLCASSETGGGFSPQHFGDGTRLSIL.

V is TRBV10-2 and J is TRBJ2-1, with 7 bases lining up with TRBD2. Germline V gene lookup returns CDR1 WSHSY and CDR2 SAAADI. The CDR3 has 13 amino acids. With 9 bases clipped from V and 6 bases from J, the junction kept 8 bases outside the gene matches. CDR3 bases: TGCGCCAGTGGGGGAGGGTACACCAATGAGCAGTTCTTC. The encoded protein is CASGGGYTNEQFF.

The chain recombines TRBV7-3 with TRBJ2-1; TRBD2 matches 8 bases. With 6 bases clipped from V and 3 bases from J, the junction kept 10 bases outside the gene matches. The CDR3 spans 16 residues. CDR1 and CDR2 (germline): SGHTA, FQGTGA. The CDR3 bases are TGTGCCAGCAGTATAAGCGGGAGACCTAACTACAATGAGCAGTTCTTC. This codes for CASSISGRPNYNEQFF.

V is TRBV18 and J is TRBJ1-1; TRBD1 agrees at 7 bases. Trimming took 2 bases from V and 0 from J; bases not matched to a gene: 3. The V gene's germline CDR1 is KGHSH and CDR2 LQKENI. This CDR3 region has 15 residues. In DNA form, the CDR3 reads TGTGCCAGCTCACCAGGGACAGACATGAACACTGAAGCTTTCTTT. Translating gives CASSPGTDMNTEAFF.

The chain uses TRBV12-1 and TRBJ2-6; TRBD2, the D gene given by the table, was not confirmed from the DNA. TRBV12-1 is deemed a pseudogene. The CDR3 is made up of 21 amino acids. The CDR3 here is CASSPGEASGSLLSGANVLTF. CDR3 bases: TGTGCCAGCAGCCCAGGGGAGGCTAGCGGGAGTTTGTTGTCTGGGGCCAACGTCCTGACTTTC.

The rearrangement links TRBV6-6 to TRBJ1-1; the match to TRBD1 covers 7 bases. Trimming at V came to 11 bases and at J to 0 bases, leaving 6 bases not matched to a gene. The length of the CDR3 is 13 residues. Per germline, CDR1 MNHNY and CDR2 SVGAGI (reference sequence). CDR3 sequence (DNA): TGTGCCGTCGAGGGGGCGATGAACACTGAAGCTTTCTTT. Translating it yields CAVEGAMNTEAFF.

The chain combines TRBV5-5 with TRBJ2-5, with 11 bases identical to TRBD2. Trimming removed 4 bases from V and 5 bases from J; junction bases left unmatched: 10. The CDR3 covers 16 residues. Germline values: CDR1 SGHKS, CDR2 YYEKEE (reference sequence). The CDR3, as DNA: TGTGCCAGCAGCCCACGAGTAGCGGGAGGGGGGGAGACCCAGTACTTC. It codes for CASSPRVAGGGETQYF.

About this clone itself: The junction and the germline gene differ at one end; a read error may be behind it. The rearrangement links TRBV4-2 to TRBJ2-5; 15 nucleotides match TRBD2. Germline V CDR1 and CDR2: LGHNA, YNFKEQ. This CDR3 is built from 18 residues. The CDR3: CASSQRTSGRAAGETRYF. CDR3 DNA sequence: TGTGCCAGCAGCCAGCGGACTAGCGGGAGGGCCGCCGGGGAGACCCGGTACTTC.

The chain couples TRBV5-1 to TRBJ2-1, with 12 nucleotides matching TRBD2. The CDR3 loop spans 19 amino acids. CDR1 is SGHRS, CDR2 YFSETQ, per germline. The J segment lost 0 bases and the V segment lost 6 bases, leaving 13 bases of the junction unmatched. CDR3 nucleotides: TGCGCCAGCACCCGGACTAGCGGGATACCCGAAAGCTCCTACAATGAGCAGTTCTTC. It is translated as CASTRTSGIPESSYNEQFF.

J is TRBJ2-1 and V is TRBV30, with D possibly TRBD2 on 6 matching bases. Trimming removed 4 bases at V and 3 bases at J, with 10 bases between. CDR1 GTSNPN and CDR2 SVGIG come from the germline V gene (reference sequence). CDR3 length: 13 amino acids. The CDR3 DNA sequence: TGTGCCTGGACCCGGGACTTCTACAATGAGCAGTTCTTC. As protein: CAWTRDFYNEQFF.

The chain recombines TRBV5-4 with TRBJ2-6; no reliable D call. Germline lookup yields CDR1 SGHNT and CDR2 YYREEE (reference sequence). V was cut by 4 bases and J by 2 bases, with 7 bases left in between. The CDR3 extends over 14 amino acids. The chain's CDR3 is CASSRRAGANVLTF. CDR3 nucleotide sequence: TGTGCCAGCAGCCGTCGGGCTGGGGCCAACGTCCTGACTTTC. Supplemented by reference TRBV5-4 and TRBJ2-6, the full variable domain reads ETGVTQSPTHLIKTRGQQVTLRCSSQSGHNTVSWYQQALGQGPQFIFQYYREEENGRGNFPPRFSGLQFPNYSSELNVNALELDDSALYLCASSRRAGANVLTFGAGSRLTVL.

The CDR3 region is CATSHDGGRAAEQYF. CDR3 bases: TGTGCCACCAGTCACGATGGCGGGAGGGCCGCCGAGCAGTACTTC. The V gene is TRBV15, the J gene TRBJ2-7; 9 bases fit TRBD2. In germline, CDR1 is LNHNV, CDR2 YYDKDF (reference sequence). J lost 6 bases, V lost 6 bases, and 12 bases had no gene match. CDR3 length equals 15 residues.

The V call is TRBV5-5, the J call TRBJ2-5; unclear D gene. The germline V and J ends were trimmed by 2 bases and 2 bases, with 7 bases remaining between them. Germline V gene lookup returns CDR1 SGHKS and CDR2 YYEKEE (reference sequence). This CDR3 has 13 residues. CDR3 DNA sequence: TGTGCCAGCAGCTTCGGGCTTCAAGAGACCCAGTACTTC. Encoded protein: CASSFGLQETQYF. The complete variable domain, with remaining parts taken from reference TRBV5-5 and TRBJ2-5, reads DAGVTQSPTHLIKTRGQQVTLRCSPISGHKSVSWYQQVLGQGPQFIFQYYEKEERGRGNFPDRFSARQFPNYSSELNVNALLLGDSALYLCASSFGLQETQYFGPGTRLLVL.

The chain is built from TRBV4-1 and TRBJ2-1; TRBD2 agrees at 11 bases. Germline CDR1 reads MGHRA; CDR2 reads YSYEKL. V trimming: 3 bases; J trimming: 6 bases; junction bases outside the gene matches: 4. The CDR3 contains 15 residues. The CDR3 bases are TGCGCCAGCAGCCAGAGAGGACTAGCGGGCAATGAGCAGTTCTTC. Translating gives CASSQRGLAGNEQFF.

This clone was counted only a few times. The chain couples TRBV30 to TRBJ1-1; 7 bases are shared with TRBD1. This CDR3 is built from 13 residues. Germline V gene data show CDR1 as GTSNPN and CDR2 as SVGIG (reference sequence). Trimming removed 2 bases from V and 3 bases from J; junction bases left unmatched: 3. The CDR3 bases are TGTGCCTGGAGTCCTGACAGGGACACTGAAGCTTTCTTT. Its translation is CAWSPDRDTEAFF. Full variable domain (remainder filled in from reference TRBV30 and TRBJ1-1): SQTIHQWPATLVQPVGSPLSLECTVEGTSNPNLYWYRQAAGRGLQLLFYSVGIGQISSEVPQNLSASRPQDRQFILSSKKLLLSDSGFYLCAWSPDRDTEAFFGQGTRLTVV.

The CDR3 nucleotides are TGTGCCAGCAGTCGACAGGGGGATTCCTACGAGCAGTACTTC. This codes for CASSRQGDSYEQYF. The chain employs TRBV6-6 and TRBJ2-7, with 9 bases lining up with TRBD1. Trimming cost V 5 bases and J 1 base; bases outside gene matches: 3. CDR3 length equals 14 residues. From germline, CDR1 is MNHNY and CDR2 SVGAGI (reference sequence).

The rearrangement joins TRBV13 to TRBJ2-3, with a tentative D call TRBD2 (5 bases). Germline CDR1 PRHDT, CDR2 FYEKMQ (reference sequence). This CDR3 has 15 residues. V was cut by 4 bases and J by 0 bases, with 11 bases left in between. The chain's CDR3 is CASSSRLTSTDTQYF. DNA for the CDR3: TGTGCCAGCAGCTCTCGACTAACTAGCACAGATACGCAGTATTTT.

This rearrangement joins TRBV6-1 to TRBJ2-3; the D is unclear. V shed 7 bases and J shed 2 bases, with 13 bases lying between them. The CDR3 runs 14 residues. Germline lookup yields CDR1 MNHNS and CDR2 SASEGT. CDR3 region: CASNRGLITDTQYF. The CDR3 DNA follows: TGTGCCAGCAACCGTGGGCTCATCACAGATACGCAGTATTTT.

The genes are TRBV5-4 and TRBJ1-1, with D hard to call. CDR1 and CDR2 from the germline V gene are SGHNT and YYREEE (reference sequence). The CDR3 totals 12 residues. Deletions cut 5 bases from V and 5 bases from J, with 10 bases between. The CDR3 sequence is CASSFGETEAFF. In nucleotides, the CDR3 is TGTGCCAGCAGTTTTGGGGAGACTGAAGCTTTCTTT.

The gene calls are TRBV5-1 and TRBJ2-7; 9 nucleotides align to TRBD1. The V gene end was trimmed by 3 bases and the J gene end by 3 bases; junction bases not matched to a gene: 7. CDR1 and CDR2 from the germline V gene are SGHRS and YFSETQ. This CDR3 is built from 15 residues. In DNA, the CDR3 is TGCGCCAGCAGCTCAACCGGGACAGGGTACTACGAGCAGTACTTC. Residues: CASSSTGTGYYEQYF.

The chain is built from TRBV6-5 and TRBJ1-1; a weak D match, TRBD1 (5 bases). The V gene lost 7 bases and the J gene lost 2 bases, with 14 bases spanning the gap. CDR3 length: 14 residues. The germline V gene has CDR1 MNHEY and CDR2 SVGAGI. The chain's CDR3 is CASTPTGLNTEAFF. The CDR3 DNA is TGTGCCAGCACCCCTACAGGCCTCAACACTGAAGCTTTCTTT.

V gene TRBV10-2 combines with J gene TRBJ2-1; 13 positions agree with TRBD2. Looked up from germline, CDR1 is WSHSY and CDR2 is SAAADI. Trimming took 6 bases from V and 3 from J; bases not matched to a gene: 14. CDR3 length: 19 residues. The CDR3 is CASSLPLTSGRANYNEQFF. The CDR3 coding sequence is TGCGCCAGCAGCCTCCCTCTTACTAGCGGGAGGGCCAACTACAATGAGCAGTTCTTC.